The clone carrying this T cell receptor (beta chain) was counted only a few times. Its specificity is not known. CDR3 length: 16 amino acids. Trimming pared 3 bases from V and 1 base from J, leaving 16 bases between. Germline V lookup: CDR1 LGHNA, CDR2 YSLEER. The sample belongs to a study of CD8 T cells in ankylosing spondylitis. Whole-study findings and limits: In ankylosing spondylitis blood, a motif of several highly homologous TCR beta variants appeared characteristic. There was reportedly significant enrichment of clones that were disease-linked in matched ankylosing spondylitis synovial fluid.

TCRdb independently ran MiXCR on the 5' RACE reads; one entry per CDR3 protein. This table has about 800,000 distinct CDR3 sequences, 12% appearing once. Sequencing was carried out using blood, either unsorted or a sorted T cell fraction (not recorded which). V gene TRBV4-3 combines with J gene TRBJ2-7; weak D call: TRBD1 (5 bases). This receptor was obtained from a male donor with ankylosing spondylitis. In DNA, the CDR3 is TGCGCCAGCAGCCATCTTACAGGAGCCCTTTCCTACGAGCAGTACTTC. Translating gives CASSHLTGALSYEQYF.